Presented here are 30 T cell receptor beta chains from one specimen sequenced in a study of blood T cell repertoires in COVID-19. Libraries were prepared by immunoSEQ multiplex PCR; TCRdb keeps only in-frame clonotypes and omits some of them. The sample records some 260,000 clones, approximately 86% being singletons. Sequencing was done on a sample of peripheral blood. The receptors derive from a woman aged 80 or over with active or convalescent COVID-19.

This rearrangement joins TRBV5-6 to TRBJ2-7; 15 bases match TRBD2. The V segment lost 4 bases and the J segment 4 bases; nucleotides outside the gene matches: 9. Germline CDR1 SGHDT, CDR2 YYEEEE. The CDR3 is 17 amino acids. The chain's CDR3 is CASSMGLAGGKWYEQYF. CDR3 coding DNA: TGTGCCAGCAGCATGGGACTAGCGGGAGGAAAATGGTACGAGCAGTACTTC.

The V call is TRBV5-3, the J call TRBJ2-7; TRBD2 might be the D (5 bases). TRBV5-3 belongs to the ORF category, with a function that is uncertain. With 4 bases removed from V and 3 bases from J, the gap between germline ends came to 20 bases. CDR3 length: 16 amino acids. The CDR3 here is CARSPPLRYEGYEQYF. In DNA, the CDR3 is TGTGCCAGAAGCCCCCCACTTCGTTACGAGGGCTACGAGCAGTACTTC.

This sequence joins TRBV5-4 and TRBJ2-5; the match to TRBD1 covers 8 bases. Looked up from germline, CDR1 is SGHNT and CDR2 is YYREEE (reference sequence). V shed 4 bases and J 7 bases; nucleotides not matched to a gene: 6. CDR3 length equals 13 residues. The CDR3 sequence: CASSGEQGGTQYF. The CDR3, as DNA: TGTGCCAGCAGCGGTGAACAGGGGGGGACCCAGTACTTC. Full variable domain (rest looked up from reference TRBV5-4 and TRBJ2-5): ETGVTQSPTHLIKTRGQQVTLRCSSQSGHNTVSWYQQALGQGPQFIFQYYREEENGRGNFPPRFSGLQFPNYSSELNVNALELDDSALYLCASSGEQGGTQYFGPGTRLLVL.

This clone appeared a few times. This chain's CDR3 is CASSGLGQGRNEKLFF. CDR3 bases: TGCGCCAGCAGTGGATTGGGACAGGGGAGGAATGAAAAACTGTTTTTT. The chain combines TRBV10-2 with TRBJ1-4; TRBD1 matches at 10 bases. Per the germline V gene, CDR1 is WSHSY and CDR2 is SAAADI. With 4 bases clipped from V and 5 bases from J, the junction kept 7 bases outside the gene matches. The CDR3 runs 16 residues.

This clone was seen a single time. The chain employs TRBV10-1 and TRBJ2-4; D is undetermined. CDR1 is WNHNN and CDR2 is SYGVQD in the germline V gene (reference sequence). The CDR3 is made up of 15 amino acids. Trimming shortened V by 0 bases and J by 9 bases, and 15 bases separated the two germline ends. The CDR3 sequence: CASSESRLQSGIQYF. In DNA, the CDR3 is TGCGCCAGCAGTGAGTCGAGACTTCAGTCGGGCATTCAGTACTTC.

The rearrangement uses TRBV2 and TRBJ1-4, with D hard to call. Trimming removed 7 bases from V and 2 bases from J, with 8 bases in between. This CDR3 contains 13 residues. The germline gives CDR1 SNHLY, CDR2 FYNNEI. The CDR3 DNA follows: TGTGCCAGCAATGGGCAGACTAATGAAAAACTGTTTTTT. This encodes CASNGQTNEKLFF.

The count of this clone is one. V is TRBV14 and J is TRBJ2-1; weak D call: TRBD2 (5 bases). Germline lookup yields CDR1 SGHDN and CDR2 FVKESK. The CDR3 consists of 15 residues. Trimming pared 7 bases from V and 1 base from J, leaving 14 bases between. The CDR3 here is CASKTSGDSYNEQFF. CDR3 DNA: TGTGCCAGCAAAACGTCCGGGGATTCCTACAATGAGCAGTTCTTC.

There are a few counts of this clone. The chain combines TRBV27 with TRBJ2-5; TRBD1 is a possible D gene (6 bases). The length of the CDR3 is 13 residues. Trimming took off 5 bases at V and 7 bases at J, with 14 bases between the two ends. The germline gives CDR1 MNHEY, CDR2 SMNVEV (reference sequence). The CDR3 protein is CASSHRDSGTQYF. In nucleotides, the CDR3 is TGTGCCAGCAGTCACAGGGATTCTGGGACCCAGTACTTC.

The chain recombines TRBV18 with TRBJ2-2, with 7 bases fitting TRBD1. Trimming took 3 bases from V and 7 from J; bases not matched to a gene: 14. The CDR3 sequence is 17 residues long. Looked up from germline, CDR1 is KGHSH and CDR2 is LQKENI. The CDR3 DNA is TGTGCCAGCTCACCCCTCTCGGGACAGACGAAGGACGGGGAGCTGTTTTTT. This codes for CASSPLSGQTKDGELFF.

The chain couples TRBV28 to TRBJ1-5, with 7 bases lining up with TRBD1. Germline trimming cut 6 bases from V and 9 bases from J; bases unmatched to any gene: 8. Germline V lookup: CDR1 MDHEN, CDR2 SYDVKM. The length of the CDR3 is 13 residues. CDR3 protein: CASSRDSYLPQHF. DNA for the CDR3: TGTGCCAGCAGCCGGGACAGCTATTTGCCCCAGCATTTT. The whole variable domain, remainder taken from reference TRBV28 and TRBJ1-5, is DVKVTQSSRYLVKRTGEKVFLECVQDMDHENMFWYRQDPGLGLRLIYFSYDVKMKEKGDIPEGYSVSREKKERFSLILESASTNQTSMYLCASSRDSYLPQHFGDGTRLSIL.

V usage is TRBV18 and J usage is TRBJ1-5; 9 positions match TRBD1. Germline V lookup: CDR1 KGHSH, CDR2 LQKENI. J was trimmed by 4 bases and V by 5 bases; bases with no gene match: 3. The CDR3 consists of 14 residues. The DNA of the CDR3 is TGTGCCAGCTCAGAAGGACAGGGGAATCAGCCCCAGCATTTT. Residues: CASSEGQGNQPQHF.

V and J are TRBV6-6 and TRBJ2-1; D is uncertain. Trimming took 7 bases from V and 0 from J, leaving 7 bases between them. Germline assignment: CDR1 MNHNY and CDR2 SVGAGI (reference sequence). This CDR3 is 13 amino acids long. Written as DNA, the CDR3 is TGTGCCAGCACTAGTCACTCCTACAATGAGCAGTTCTTC. This sequence encodes CASTSHSYNEQFF.

This chain uses TRBV7-9 with TRBJ2-5, with D hard to call. CDR1 is SEHNR, CDR2 FQNEAQ, per germline (reference sequence). Between the trimmed V and J ends, which lost 4 bases and 4 bases, there was a span of 10 bases. This CDR3 spans 13 amino acids. CDR3 amino acids: CASSSSRLETQYF. In DNA form, the CDR3 reads TGTGCCAGCAGCTCGTCGAGGTTAGAGACCCAGTACTTC.

DNA for the CDR3: TGCGCCAGCAGCCTGATGGGGGGGTCCAGCTCCTACGAGCAGTACTTC. Translating gives CASSLMGGSSSYEQYF. The chain is built from TRBV5-1 and TRBJ2-7; 7 nucleotides line up with TRBD2. Per germline, CDR1 SGHRS and CDR2 YFSETQ. J was trimmed by 0 bases and V by 4 bases; bases with no gene match: 10. This CDR3 spans 16 amino acids.

This clone was counted a few times. The CDR3 protein is CASSATGGSAGYTF. The CDR3 region has the DNA TGTGCCAGCAGCGCTACAGGGGGATCGGCTGGCTACACCTTC. This chain connects TRBV9 to TRBJ1-2, with 8 bases fitting TRBD1. This CDR3 contains 14 residues. Germline V gene sequence: CDR1 SGDLS, CDR2 YYNGEE. Trimming at V came to 3 bases and at J to 7 bases, leaving 8 bases not matched to a gene.

V usage is TRBV19 and J usage is TRBJ1-1, with D possibly matching TRBD1 (6 bases). The V gene lost 3 bases and the J gene lost 1 base, with 9 bases spanning the gap. From germline, CDR1 is LNHDA and CDR2 SQIVND (reference sequence). The CDR3 covers 14 residues. The CDR3 DNA reads as TGTGCCAGTAGTATTGGGGGCCCGAACACTGAAGCTTTCTTT. Residues: CASSIGGPNTEAFF.

The rearrangement links TRBV5-1 to TRBJ2-7; 9 nucleotides agree with TRBD1. The CDR3 has 15 amino acids. After removal of 1 base from V and 2 bases from J, the junction contained 4 bases not matched to a gene. Germline assignment: CDR1 SGHRS and CDR2 YFSETQ. The CDR3 loop is CASSLTGGTTYEQYF. CDR3 bases: TGCGCCAGCAGCTTGACAGGGGGCACCACCTACGAGCAGTACTTC.

The chain joins TRBV25-1 to TRBJ1-2; D remains unclear. The CDR3 contains 13 residues. Germline loops: CDR1 MGHDK, CDR2 SYGVNS. Trimming removed 2 bases from V and 3 bases from J, with 7 bases in between. The CDR3 sequence is CASSESDYYGYTF. CDR3 DNA: TGTGCCAGCAGTGAAAGTGACTACTATGGCTACACCTTC.

The chain couples TRBV28 to TRBJ1-1; tentative D call: TRBD1 (5 bases). Between the trimmed V and J ends, which lost 7 bases and 4 bases, there was a span of 16 bases. CDR3 size: 14 residues. Per the germline V gene, CDR1 is MDHEN and CDR2 is SYDVKM. The CDR3 reads CASKGLGGPTEAFF. The CDR3 DNA sequence: TGTGCCAGCAAGGGGCTGGGAGGGCCCACTGAAGCTTTCTTT.

V is TRBV5-1 and J is TRBJ2-2; a possible D gene is TRBD2 (5 bases). The CDR3 contains 17 residues. The V end was cut by 0 bases, the J end by 6 bases, with 18 bases between. Germline loops: CDR1 SGHRS, CDR2 YFSETQ. The CDR3 protein is CASSLASWELRAGELFF. The DNA of the CDR3 is TGCGCCAGCAGCTTGGCCTCGTGGGAGCTAAGGGCCGGGGAGCTGTTTTTT.

The chain is built from TRBV30 and TRBJ1-3, with 10 bases identical to TRBD1. The CDR3 contains 16 residues. CDR1 is GTSNPN and CDR2 is SVGIG in the germline V gene (reference sequence). V shed 3 bases and J 4 bases; nucleotides not matched to a gene: 9. The CDR3 region is CAWRPRQGARGNTIYF. In DNA, the CDR3 is TGTGCCTGGAGACCAAGACAGGGGGCGAGGGGAAACACCATATATTTT.

The chain uses TRBV9 and TRBJ2-1; no clear D. This CDR3 is 15 amino acids long. CDR1 and CDR2 from the germline V gene are SGDLS and YYNGEE. V was pared by 0 bases and J by 2 bases, with 9 bases between. Here the CDR3 reads CASSVVEPTYNEQFF. In DNA form, the CDR3 reads TGTGCCAGCAGCGTAGTAGAACCCACCTACAATGAGCAGTTCTTC.

The chain links TRBV6-5 to TRBJ1-2; D unresolved. V shed 7 bases and J shed 7 bases, with 22 bases lying between them. Germline assignment: CDR1 MNHEY and CDR2 SVGAGI. CDR3 size: 15 residues. DNA of the CDR3: TGTGCCAGCACCGATGCGGGCACCCCCTTAGGTGGCTACACCTTC. This sequence encodes CASTDAGTPLGGYTF.

A few counts support this clone. The CDR3 nucleotides are TGTGCCAGCAGCGTAGGGGGACTAGCGGACGTGCAGTACTTC. This gives the protein CASSVGGLADVQYF. This chain joins TRBV9 and TRBJ2-7, with 11 bases fitting TRBD2. This CDR3 has 14 amino acids. From germline, CDR1 is SGDLS and CDR2 YYNGEE. After removal of 0 bases from V and 9 bases from J, the junction contained 5 bases not matched to a gene.

CDR3 nucleotide sequence: TGCAGTGCAAAAACAGGGCAAGGCTACACCTTC. Protein product: CSAKTGQGYTF. V usage is TRBV20-1 and J usage is TRBJ1-2; the D gene is possibly TRBD1 (6 bases). With 6 bases removed from V and 8 bases from J, the gap between germline ends came to 13 bases. This CDR3 region has 11 residues. Germline-derived CDR1 and CDR2 are DFQATT and SNEGSKA (reference sequence).

V and J are TRBV7-2 and TRBJ1-5; the D is unclear. The V end was cut by 5 bases, the J end by 5 bases, with 16 bases between. In germline, CDR1 is SGHTA, CDR2 FQGNSA. The CDR3 runs 15 residues. CDR3 amino acids: CASSLTGKLYQPQHF. The CDR3 nucleotides read TGTGCCAGCAGCCTCACCGGGAAACTTTATCAGCCCCAGCATTTT.

A word on this clone: A read error may explain this, as a much larger clone is one base away. Other DNA sequences from this sample encode an identical CDR3 as well. V is TRBV6-5 and J is TRBJ1-5, with D possibly TRBD1 on 5 matching bases. CDR3 length: 13 amino acids. Germline-derived CDR1 and CDR2 are MNHEY and SVGAGI. Trimming took off 6 bases at V and 3 bases at J, with 9 bases between the two ends. CDR3 sequence reads: CASRQVNNQPQHF. CDR3 DNA sequence: TGTGCCAGCAGACAGGTGAACAATCAGCCCCAGCATTTT.

V is TRBV11-3 and J is TRBJ2-4; 9 nucleotides agree with TRBD1. Germline V lookup: CDR1 SGHNT, CDR2 YENEEA. This CDR3 region has 15 residues. The J segment lost 5 bases and the V segment lost 5 bases, leaving 7 bases of the junction unmatched. CDR3 sequence: CASSPRTGDQNIQYF. Written as DNA, the CDR3 is TGTGCCAGCAGCCCCCGGACAGGGGATCAAAACATTCAGTACTTC.

This chain links TRBV3-1 (or the pseudogene TRBV3-2) with TRBJ2-1, with 7 bases matching TRBD2. Germline assignment: CDR1 LGHDT and CDR2 YNNKEL (reference sequence). This CDR3 has 16 amino acids. V gave up 0 bases and J gave up 9 bases; unmatched junction bases: 11. CDR3 sequence reads: CASSQDLVSGGGEQFF. The CDR3 DNA follows: TGTGCCAGCAGCCAAGATCTTGTTTCGGGAGGCGGTGAGCAGTTCTTC.

This sequence joins TRBV3-1 (or the pseudogene TRBV3-2) and TRBJ2-5, with TRBD1 matching 10 bases. Germline V CDR1 and CDR2: LGHDT, YNNKEL (reference sequence). The CDR3 totals 16 residues. The V segment lost 1 base and the J segment 5 bases; nucleotides outside the gene matches: 7. The CDR3 DNA is TGTGCCAGCAGCCAAGGGACAGGGGGGAAACGGGAGACCCAGTACTTC. Translating it yields CASSQGTGGKRETQYF.